This TCR beta chain was captured in a study of T cell repertoires in cytomegalovirus infection. The overall study: CMV epitopes used comprised recently identified HLA-C-restricted ones and well-studied HLA-B-restricted ones. Indications came from public TCR beta signatures; they pointed to CMV infection and to a matching HLA type.

Broader study findings: Summed frequency of shared TCR beta families picked out CMV carriers who also had the relevant HLA. There were HLA-C-restricted CMV-specific TCR beta clonotypes dominating the ex vivo response.

TCRdb passed the reads through MiXCR, listing each CDR3 protein once. Here the sample spans about 740,000 distinct CDR3 sequences, around 31% being singletons. Germline trimming cut 4 bases from V and 6 bases from J; bases unmatched to any gene: 5. The CDR3 covers 14 residues. Germline lookup yields CDR1 SNHLY and CDR2 FYNNEI. This clonotype was found a few times. Its antigen is unidentified. The chain has TRBV2 and TRBJ2-2; TRBD1 aligns across 7 bases. The TCR sequence derives from a human donor in good health (CMV status not recorded). Some clones in this sample may be carry-over from other donors' samples. Sample: cultured PBMCs, taken from culture after CMV antigen stimulation. The CDR3 loop is CASSVEQGAGELFF. The CDR3 DNA reads as TGTGCCAGCAGTGTTGAGCAGGGGGCCGGGGAGCTGTTTTTT.